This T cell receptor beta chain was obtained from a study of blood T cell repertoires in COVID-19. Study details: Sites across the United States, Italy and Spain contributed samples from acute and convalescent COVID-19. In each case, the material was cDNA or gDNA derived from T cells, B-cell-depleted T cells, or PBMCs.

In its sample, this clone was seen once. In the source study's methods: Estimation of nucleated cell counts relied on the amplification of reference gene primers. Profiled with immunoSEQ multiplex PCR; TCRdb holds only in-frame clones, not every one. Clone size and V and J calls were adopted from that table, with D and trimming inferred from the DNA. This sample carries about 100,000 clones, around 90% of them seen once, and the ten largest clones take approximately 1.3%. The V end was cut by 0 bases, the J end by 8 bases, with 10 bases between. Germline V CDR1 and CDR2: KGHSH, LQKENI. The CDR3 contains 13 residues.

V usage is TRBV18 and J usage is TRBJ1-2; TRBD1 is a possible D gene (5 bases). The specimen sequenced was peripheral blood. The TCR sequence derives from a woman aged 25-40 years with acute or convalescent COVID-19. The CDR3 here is CASSPPGSGGYTF. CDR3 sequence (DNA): TGTGCCAGCTCACCACCCGGGTCAGGGGGCTACACCTTC. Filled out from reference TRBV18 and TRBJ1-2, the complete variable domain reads NAGVMQNPRHLVRRRGQEARLRCSPMKGHSHVYWYRQLPEEGLKFMVYLQKENIIDESGMPKERFSAEFPKEGPSILRIQQVVRGDSAAYFCASSPPGSGGYTFGSGTRLTVV.